The clone carrying this T cell receptor (beta chain) was observed at least ten times. Its antigen is unidentified. V was pared by 2 bases and J by 7 bases, with 10 bases between. The CDR3 is 13 amino acids. Per the germline V gene, CDR1 is SGHTS and CDR2 is YDEGEE. Synthesis of cDNA used 5'RACE (with 10-nucleotide random UMIs). Per sequencing run, 15-18 subjects together gave over 190 million TCR-beta sequences. TCRdb independently ran MiXCR on the 5' RACE reads; one entry per CDR3 protein. The table has 70,000 or so distinct CDR3 sequences, approximately 3.4% seen once. This record belongs to a study of neurological immune-mediated disorders. Study results and caveats: No clinical or MRI feature was associated with the multiple sclerosis repertoire cluster.

The origin of this receptor is a woman in her forties or fifties with multiple sclerosis. The V call is TRBV5-8, the J call TRBJ1-5; the D gene is possibly TRBD1 (5 bases). Sequencing was carried out using PBMCs. The CDR3 DNA is TGTGCCAGCAGCTTAAGGGGTAGGCAGCCCCAGCATTTT. It codes for CASSLRGRQPQHF.